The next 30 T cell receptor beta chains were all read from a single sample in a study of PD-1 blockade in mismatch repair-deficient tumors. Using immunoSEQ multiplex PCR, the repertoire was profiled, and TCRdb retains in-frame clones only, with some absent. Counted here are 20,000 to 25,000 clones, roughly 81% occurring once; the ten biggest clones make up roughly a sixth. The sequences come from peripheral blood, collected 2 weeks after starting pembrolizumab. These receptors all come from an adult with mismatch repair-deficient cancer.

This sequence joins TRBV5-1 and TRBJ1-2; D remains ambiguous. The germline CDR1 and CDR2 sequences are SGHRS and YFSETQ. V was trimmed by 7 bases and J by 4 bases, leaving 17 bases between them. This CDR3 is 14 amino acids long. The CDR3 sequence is CASVPVRKTYGYTF. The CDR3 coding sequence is TGCGCCAGCGTCCCGGTTCGAAAGACCTATGGCTACACCTTC.

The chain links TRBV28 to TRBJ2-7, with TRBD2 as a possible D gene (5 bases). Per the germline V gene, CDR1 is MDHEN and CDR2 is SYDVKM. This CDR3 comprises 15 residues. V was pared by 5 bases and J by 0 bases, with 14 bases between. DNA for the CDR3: TGTGCCAGCAGTCTAGGTCCAACTAGCTCCTACGAGCAGTACTTC. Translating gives CASSLGPTSSYEQYF.

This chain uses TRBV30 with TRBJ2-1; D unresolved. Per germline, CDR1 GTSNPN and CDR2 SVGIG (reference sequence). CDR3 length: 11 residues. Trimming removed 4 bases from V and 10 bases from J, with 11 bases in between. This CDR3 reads CAWKDQLEQFF. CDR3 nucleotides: TGTGCCTGGAAGGATCAGCTGGAGCAGTTCTTC. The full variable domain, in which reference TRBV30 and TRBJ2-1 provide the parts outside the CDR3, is SQTIHQWPATLVQPVGSPLSLECTVEGTSNPNLYWYRQAAGRGLQLLFYSVGIGQISSEVPQNLSASRPQDRQFILSSKKLLLSDSGFYLCAWKDQLEQFFGPGTRLTVL.

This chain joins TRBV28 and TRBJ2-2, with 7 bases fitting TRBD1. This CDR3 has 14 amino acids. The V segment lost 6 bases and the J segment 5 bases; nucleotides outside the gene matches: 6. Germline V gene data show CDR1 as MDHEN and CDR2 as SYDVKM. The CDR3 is CASSGTDGTGELFF. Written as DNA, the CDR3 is TGTGCCAGCAGCGGGACAGATGGGACCGGGGAGCTGTTTTTT.

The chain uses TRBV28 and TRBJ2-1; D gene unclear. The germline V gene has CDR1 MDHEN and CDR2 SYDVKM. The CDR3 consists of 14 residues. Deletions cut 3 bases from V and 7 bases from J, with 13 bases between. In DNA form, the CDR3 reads TGTGCCAGCAGTTTCGGCGTGGCCGCGAATGAGCAGTTCTTC. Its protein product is CASSFGVAANEQFF.

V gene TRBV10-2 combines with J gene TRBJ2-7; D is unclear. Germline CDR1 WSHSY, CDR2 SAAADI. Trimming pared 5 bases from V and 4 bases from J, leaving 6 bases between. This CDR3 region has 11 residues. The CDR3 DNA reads TGCGCCAGCAGTCCTATATACGAGCAGTACTTC. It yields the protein CASSPIYEQYF.

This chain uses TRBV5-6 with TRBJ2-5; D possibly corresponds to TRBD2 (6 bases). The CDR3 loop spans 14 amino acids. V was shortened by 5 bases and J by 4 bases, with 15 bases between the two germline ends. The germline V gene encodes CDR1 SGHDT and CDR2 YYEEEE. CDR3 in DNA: TGTGCCAGCAGTTCTTGGGGGGATCGAGAGACCCAGTACTTC. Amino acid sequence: CASSSWGDRETQYF.

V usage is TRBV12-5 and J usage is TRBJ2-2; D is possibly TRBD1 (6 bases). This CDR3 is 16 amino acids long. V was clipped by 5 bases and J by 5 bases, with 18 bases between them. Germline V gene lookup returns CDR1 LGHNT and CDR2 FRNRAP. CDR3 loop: CASGPQQGEVTGELFF. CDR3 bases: TGTGCTAGTGGTCCCCAACAGGGCGAAGTGACCGGGGAGCTGTTTTTT.

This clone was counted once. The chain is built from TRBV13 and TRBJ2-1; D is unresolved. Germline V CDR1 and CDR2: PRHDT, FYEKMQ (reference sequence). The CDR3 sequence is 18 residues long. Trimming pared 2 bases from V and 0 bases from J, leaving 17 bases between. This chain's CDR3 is CASSLSSQGPSSYNEQFF. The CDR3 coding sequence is TGTGCCAGCAGCTTAAGCTCTCAAGGGCCAAGCTCCTACAATGAGCAGTTCTTC.

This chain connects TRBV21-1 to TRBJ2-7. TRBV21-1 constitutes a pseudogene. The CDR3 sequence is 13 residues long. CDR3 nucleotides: TGTGCCAGCAGCAAAGGGGGTCTTTACGAGCAGTACTTC. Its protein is CASSKGGLYEQYF.

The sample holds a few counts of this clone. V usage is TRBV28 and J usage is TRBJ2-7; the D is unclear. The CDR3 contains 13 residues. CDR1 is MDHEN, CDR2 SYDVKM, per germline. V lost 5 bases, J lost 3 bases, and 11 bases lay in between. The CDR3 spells CASSPSRIYEQYF. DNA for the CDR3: TGTGCCAGCAGTCCCAGCAGGATCTACGAGCAGTACTTC.

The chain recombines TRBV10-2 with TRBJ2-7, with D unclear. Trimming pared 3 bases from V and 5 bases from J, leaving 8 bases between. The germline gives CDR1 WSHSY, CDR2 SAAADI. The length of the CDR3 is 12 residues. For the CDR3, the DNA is TGCGCCAGCAGTGATTGGGGTAACGAGCAGTACTTC. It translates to CASSDWGNEQYF.

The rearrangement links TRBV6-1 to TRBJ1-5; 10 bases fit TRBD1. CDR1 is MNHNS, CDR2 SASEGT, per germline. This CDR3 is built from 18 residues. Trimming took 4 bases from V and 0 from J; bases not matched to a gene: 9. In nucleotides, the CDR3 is TGTGCCAGCAGTGGGGACAGGGGAAGTGTATATAGCAATCAGCCCCAGCATTTT. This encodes CASSGDRGSVYSNQPQHF.

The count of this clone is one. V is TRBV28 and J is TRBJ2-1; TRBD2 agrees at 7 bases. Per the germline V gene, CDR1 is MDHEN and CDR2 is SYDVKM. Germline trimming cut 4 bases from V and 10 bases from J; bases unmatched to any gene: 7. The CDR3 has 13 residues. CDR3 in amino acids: CASSSRGSNEQFF. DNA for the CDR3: TGTGCCAGCAGTTCACGCGGGAGTAACGAGCAGTTCTTC.

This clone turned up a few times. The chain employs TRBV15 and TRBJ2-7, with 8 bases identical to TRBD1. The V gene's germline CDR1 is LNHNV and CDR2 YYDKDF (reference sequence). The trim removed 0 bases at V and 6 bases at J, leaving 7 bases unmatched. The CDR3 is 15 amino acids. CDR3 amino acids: CATSRDQGATSEQYF. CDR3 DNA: TGTGCCACCAGCAGAGATCAGGGGGCGACTTCCGAGCAGTACTTC.

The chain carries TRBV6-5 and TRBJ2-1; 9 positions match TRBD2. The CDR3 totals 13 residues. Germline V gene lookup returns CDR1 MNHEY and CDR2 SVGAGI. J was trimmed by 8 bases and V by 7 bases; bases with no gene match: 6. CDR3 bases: TGTGCCAGCACGGGACTAGCATCCGATGAGCAGTTCTTC. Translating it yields CASTGLASDEQFF.

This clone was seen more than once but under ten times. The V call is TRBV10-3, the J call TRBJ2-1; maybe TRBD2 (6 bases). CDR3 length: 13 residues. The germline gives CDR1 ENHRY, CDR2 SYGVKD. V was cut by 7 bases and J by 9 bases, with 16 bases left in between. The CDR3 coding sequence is TGTGCCATCACGGGGTCGGGGCGGGGTGAGCAGTTCTTC. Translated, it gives CAITGSGRGEQFF.

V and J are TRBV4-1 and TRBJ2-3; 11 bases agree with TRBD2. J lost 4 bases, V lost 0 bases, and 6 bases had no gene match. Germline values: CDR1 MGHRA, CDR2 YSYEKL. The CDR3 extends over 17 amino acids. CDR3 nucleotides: TGCGCCAGCAGCCAAGATTTGGGACTAGCGGAAGCAGATACGCAGTATTTT. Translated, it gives CASSQDLGLAEADTQYF.

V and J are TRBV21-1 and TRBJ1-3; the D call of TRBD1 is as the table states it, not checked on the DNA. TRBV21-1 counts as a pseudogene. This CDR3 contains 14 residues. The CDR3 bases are TGTGCCAGCAGCCAAGGGACAGGGAGTATGGCCATATATTTT. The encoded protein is CASSQGTGSMAIYF.

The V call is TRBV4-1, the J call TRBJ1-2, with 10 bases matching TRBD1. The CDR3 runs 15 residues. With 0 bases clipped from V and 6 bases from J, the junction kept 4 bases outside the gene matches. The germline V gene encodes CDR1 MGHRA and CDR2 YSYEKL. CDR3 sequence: CASSQDIGQGDGYTF. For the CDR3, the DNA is TGCGCCAGCAGCCAAGATATAGGACAGGGGGATGGCTACACCTTC.

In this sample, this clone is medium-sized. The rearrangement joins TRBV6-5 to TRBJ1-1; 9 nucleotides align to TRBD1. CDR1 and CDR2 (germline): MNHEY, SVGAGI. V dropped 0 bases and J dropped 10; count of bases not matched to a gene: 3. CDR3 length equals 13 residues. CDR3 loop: CASSYSPDRGAFF. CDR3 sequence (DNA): TGTGCCAGCAGTTACTCCCCGGACAGGGGAGCTTTCTTT.

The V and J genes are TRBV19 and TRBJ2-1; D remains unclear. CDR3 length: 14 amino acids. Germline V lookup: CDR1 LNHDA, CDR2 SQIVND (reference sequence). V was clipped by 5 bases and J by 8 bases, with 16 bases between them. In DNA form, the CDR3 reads TGTGCCAGTAGTTCACGATGGGGTATCGATGAGCAGTTCTTC. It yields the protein CASSSRWGIDEQFF.

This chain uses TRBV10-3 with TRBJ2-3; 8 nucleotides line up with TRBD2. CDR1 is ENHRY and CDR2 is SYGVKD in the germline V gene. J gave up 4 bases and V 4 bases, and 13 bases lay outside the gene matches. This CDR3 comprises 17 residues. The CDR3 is CAISGRGGKAGADTQYF. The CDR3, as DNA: TGTGCCATCAGTGGGAGGGGGGGCAAAGCGGGAGCAGATACGCAGTATTTT.

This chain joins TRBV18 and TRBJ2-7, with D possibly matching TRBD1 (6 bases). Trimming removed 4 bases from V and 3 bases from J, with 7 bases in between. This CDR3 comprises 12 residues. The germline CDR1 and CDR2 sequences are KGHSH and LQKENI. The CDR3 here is CASSQGDYEQYF. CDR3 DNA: TGTGCCAGCTCACAGGGGGACTACGAGCAGTACTTC.

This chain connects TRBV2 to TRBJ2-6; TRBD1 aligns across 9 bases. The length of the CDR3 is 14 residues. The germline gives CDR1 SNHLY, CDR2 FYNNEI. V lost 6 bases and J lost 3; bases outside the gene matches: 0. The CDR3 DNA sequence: TGTGCCAGCAGGGACAGGGGTGGGGCCAACGTCCTGACTTTC. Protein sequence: CASRDRGGANVLTF.

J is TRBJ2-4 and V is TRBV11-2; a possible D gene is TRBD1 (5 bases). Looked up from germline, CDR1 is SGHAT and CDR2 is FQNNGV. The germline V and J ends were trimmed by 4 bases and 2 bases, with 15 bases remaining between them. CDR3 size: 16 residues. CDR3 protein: CASSSRVTATKNIQYF. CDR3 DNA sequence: TGTGCCAGCAGCTCTAGGGTGACAGCGACCAAAAACATTCAGTACTTC. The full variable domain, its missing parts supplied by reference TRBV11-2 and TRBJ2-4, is EAGVAQSPRYKIIEKRQSVAFWCNPISGHATLYWYQQILGQGPKLLIQFQNNGVVDDSQLPKDRFSAERLKGVDSTLKIQPAKLEDSAVYLCASSSRVTATKNIQYFGAGTRLSVL.

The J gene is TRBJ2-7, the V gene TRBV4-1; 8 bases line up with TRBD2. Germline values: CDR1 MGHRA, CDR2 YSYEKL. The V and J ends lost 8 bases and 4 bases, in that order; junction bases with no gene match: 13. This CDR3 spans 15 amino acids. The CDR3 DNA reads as TGCGCCAGCTCCACAAGACTAGCGCCAGAGTACGAGCAGTACTTC. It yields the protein CASSTRLAPEYEQYF.

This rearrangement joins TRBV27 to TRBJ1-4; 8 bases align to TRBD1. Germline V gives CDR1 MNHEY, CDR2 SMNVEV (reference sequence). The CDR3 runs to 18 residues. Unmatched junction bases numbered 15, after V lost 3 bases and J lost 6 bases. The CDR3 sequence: CASSFFPPHRGDDEKLFF. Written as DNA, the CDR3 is TGTGCCAGCAGTTTTTTCCCCCCCCACAGGGGGGACGATGAAAAACTGTTTTTT.

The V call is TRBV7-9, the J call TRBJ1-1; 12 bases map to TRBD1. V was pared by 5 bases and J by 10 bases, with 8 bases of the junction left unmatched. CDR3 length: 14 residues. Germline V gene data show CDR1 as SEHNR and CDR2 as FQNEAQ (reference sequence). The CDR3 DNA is TGTGCCAGCAGCCCTGGGACAGGGGGCTGGGTAGCTTTCTTT. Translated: CASSPGTGGWVAFF.

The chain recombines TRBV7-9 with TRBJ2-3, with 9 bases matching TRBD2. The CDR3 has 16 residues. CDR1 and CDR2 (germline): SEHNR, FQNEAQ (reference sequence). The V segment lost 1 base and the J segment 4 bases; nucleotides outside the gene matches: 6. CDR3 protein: CASSLGPGTSSDTQYF. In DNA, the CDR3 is TGTGCCAGCAGCTTAGGACCTGGGACTAGCTCAGATACGCAGTATTTT.